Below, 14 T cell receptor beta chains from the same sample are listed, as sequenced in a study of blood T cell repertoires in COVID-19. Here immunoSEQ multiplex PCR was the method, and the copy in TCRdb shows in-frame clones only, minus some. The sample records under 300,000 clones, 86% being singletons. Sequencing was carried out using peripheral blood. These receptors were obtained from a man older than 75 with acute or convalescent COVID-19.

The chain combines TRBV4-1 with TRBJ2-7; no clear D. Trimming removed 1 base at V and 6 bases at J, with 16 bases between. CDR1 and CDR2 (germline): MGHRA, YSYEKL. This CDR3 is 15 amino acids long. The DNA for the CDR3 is TGCGCCAGCAGCCAAGCACAGTGGCAGTCCCGCGAGCAGTACTTC. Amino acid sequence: CASSQAQWQSREQYF.

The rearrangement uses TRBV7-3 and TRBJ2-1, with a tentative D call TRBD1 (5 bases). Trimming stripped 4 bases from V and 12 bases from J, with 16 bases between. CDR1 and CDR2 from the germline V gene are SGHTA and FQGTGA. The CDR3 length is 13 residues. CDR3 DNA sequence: TGTGCCAGCAGCTGGGGCGGAGTTGGAGCGCAGTTCTTC. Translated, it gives CASSWGGVGAQFF.

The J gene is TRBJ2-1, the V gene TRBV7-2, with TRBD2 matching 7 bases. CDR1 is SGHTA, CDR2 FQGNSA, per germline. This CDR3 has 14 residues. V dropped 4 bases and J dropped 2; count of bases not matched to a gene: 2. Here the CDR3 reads CASSSLAAYNEQFF. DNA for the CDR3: TGTGCCAGCAGCTCTCTAGCGGCCTACAATGAGCAGTTCTTC.

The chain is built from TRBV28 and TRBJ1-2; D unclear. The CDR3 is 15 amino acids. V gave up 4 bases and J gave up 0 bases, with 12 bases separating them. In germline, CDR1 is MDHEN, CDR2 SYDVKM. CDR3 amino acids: CASSSGSGANYGYTF. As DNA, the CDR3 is TGTGCCAGCAGTTCCGGGAGCGGCGCTAACTATGGCTACACCTTC.

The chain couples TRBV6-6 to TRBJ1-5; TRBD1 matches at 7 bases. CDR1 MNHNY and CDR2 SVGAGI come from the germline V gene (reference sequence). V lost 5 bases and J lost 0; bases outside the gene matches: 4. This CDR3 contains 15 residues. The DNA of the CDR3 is TGTGCCAGCAGTAGGGGGACAGATAGCAATCAGCCCCAGCATTTT. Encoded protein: CASSRGTDSNQPQHF.

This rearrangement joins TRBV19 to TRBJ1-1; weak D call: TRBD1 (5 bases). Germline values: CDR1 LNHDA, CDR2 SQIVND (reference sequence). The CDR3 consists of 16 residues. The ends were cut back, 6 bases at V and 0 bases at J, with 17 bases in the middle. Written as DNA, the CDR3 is TGTGCCAGTAGCCAATCACGACAGAGAATGAACACTGAAGCTTTCTTT. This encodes CASSQSRQRMNTEAFF.

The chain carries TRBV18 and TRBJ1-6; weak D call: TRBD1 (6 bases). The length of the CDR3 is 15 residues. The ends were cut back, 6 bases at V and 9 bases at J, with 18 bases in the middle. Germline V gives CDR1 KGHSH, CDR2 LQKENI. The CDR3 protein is CASSPRQADGSPLHF. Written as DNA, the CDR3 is TGTGCCAGCTCTCCAAGACAGGCCGACGGTTCACCCCTCCACTTT.

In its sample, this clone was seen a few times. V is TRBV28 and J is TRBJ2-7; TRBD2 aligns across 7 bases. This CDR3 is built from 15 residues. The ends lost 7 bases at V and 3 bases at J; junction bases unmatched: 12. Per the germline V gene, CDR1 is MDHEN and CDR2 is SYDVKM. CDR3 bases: TGTGCCAGCACCTCCGTGGGGGGAGGGGACTACGAGCAGTACTTC. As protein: CASTSVGGGDYEQYF.

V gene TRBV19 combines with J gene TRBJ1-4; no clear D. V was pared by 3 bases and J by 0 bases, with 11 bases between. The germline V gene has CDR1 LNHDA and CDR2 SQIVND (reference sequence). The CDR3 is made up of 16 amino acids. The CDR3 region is CASSIRGSSTNEKLFF. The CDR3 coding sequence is TGTGCCAGTAGTATTCGAGGCTCGTCAACTAATGAAAAACTGTTTTTT. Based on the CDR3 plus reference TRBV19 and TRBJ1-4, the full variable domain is DGGITQSPKYLFRKEGQNVTLSCEQNLNHDAMYWYRQDPGQGLRLIYYSQIVNDFQKGDIAEGYSVSREKKESFPLTVTSAQKNPTAFYLCASSIRGSSTNEKLFFGSGTQLSVL.

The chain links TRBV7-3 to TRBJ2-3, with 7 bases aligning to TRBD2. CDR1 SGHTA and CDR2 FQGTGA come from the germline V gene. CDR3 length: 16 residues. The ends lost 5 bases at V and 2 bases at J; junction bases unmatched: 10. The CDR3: CASSPTSSGTTDTQYF. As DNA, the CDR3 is TGTGCCAGCAGCCCCACGTCTAGCGGAACCACAGATACGCAGTATTTT.

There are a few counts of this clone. The CDR3, as DNA: TGTGCCAGCAGTCGCGGGGGCACCTATGGCTACACCTTC. Translating it yields CASSRGGTYGYTF. This rearrangement joins TRBV28 to TRBJ1-2, with D perhaps matching TRBD1 (6 bases). Germline CDR1 reads MDHEN; CDR2 reads SYDVKM. The CDR3 is 13 amino acids. The V end lost 5 bases, the J end lost 4 bases, and 11 bases lay between the germline ends.

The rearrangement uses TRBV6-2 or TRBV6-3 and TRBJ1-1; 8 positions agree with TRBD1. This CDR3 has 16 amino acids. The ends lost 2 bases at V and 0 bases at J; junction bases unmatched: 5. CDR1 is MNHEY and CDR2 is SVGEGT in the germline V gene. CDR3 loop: CASSYGQGRLNTEAFF. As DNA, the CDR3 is TGTGCCAGCAGTTACGGACAGGGTAGGTTGAACACTGAAGCTTTCTTT.

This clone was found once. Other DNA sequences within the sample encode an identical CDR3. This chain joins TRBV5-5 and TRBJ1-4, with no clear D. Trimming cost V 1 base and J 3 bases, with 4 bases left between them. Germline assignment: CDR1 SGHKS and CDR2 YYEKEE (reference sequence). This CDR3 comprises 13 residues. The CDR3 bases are TGTGCCAGCAGCTTGATATCTAATGAAAAACTGTTTTTT. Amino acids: CASSLISNEKLFF.

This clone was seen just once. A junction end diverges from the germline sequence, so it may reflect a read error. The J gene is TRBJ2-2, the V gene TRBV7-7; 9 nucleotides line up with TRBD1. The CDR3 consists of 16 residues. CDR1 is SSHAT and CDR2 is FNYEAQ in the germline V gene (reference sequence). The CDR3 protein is CASSSLRGQGSEELFF. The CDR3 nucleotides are TGTGCTAGCAGCTCCCTCCGGGGACAGGGTTCAGAGGAGCTGTTTTTT. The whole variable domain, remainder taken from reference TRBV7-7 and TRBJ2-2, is GAGVSQSPRYKVTKRGQDVTLRCDPISSHATLYWYQQALGQGPEFLTYFNYEAQPDKSGLPSDRFSAERPEGSISTLTIQRTEQRDSAMYRCASSSLRGQGSEELFFGEGSRLTVL.